This TCR beta chain was captured by sequencing in a study of cytomegalovirus exposure and HLA in healthy donors. The length of the CDR3 is 14 residues. V was trimmed by 7 bases and J by 5 bases, leaving 18 bases between them. The germline V gene has CDR1 SNHLY and CDR2 FYNNEI. PCR amplification relied on 60 Vbeta primers (plus 13 Jbeta primers). Measured with immunoSEQ multiplex PCR; TCRdb has only the in-frame clones, and not every one. The repertoire holds under 150,000 clones, with about 80% as singletons. The sample taken for sequencing was PBMCs. The clonotype was recovered from a man younger than 35 in good health and CMV-seronegative. This rearrangement joins TRBV2 to TRBJ2-7; tentative D call: TRBD1 (6 bases). The CDR3 spells CASKLQGISDEQYV. In DNA, the CDR3 is TGTGCCAGCAAACTACAGGGTATTAGCGACGAGCAGTACGTC.